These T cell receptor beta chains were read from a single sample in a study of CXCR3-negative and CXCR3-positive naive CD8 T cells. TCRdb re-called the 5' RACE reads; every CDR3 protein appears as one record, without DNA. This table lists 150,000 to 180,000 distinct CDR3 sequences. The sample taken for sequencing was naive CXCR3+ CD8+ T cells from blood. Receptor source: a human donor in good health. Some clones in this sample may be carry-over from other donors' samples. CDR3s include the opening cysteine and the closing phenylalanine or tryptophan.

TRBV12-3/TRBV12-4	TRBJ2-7	CASSFSRGAYEQYF
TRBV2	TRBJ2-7	CASSPGGGSYEQYF
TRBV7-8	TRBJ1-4	CASSPGTLTTNEKLFF
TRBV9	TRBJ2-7	CASSHRQGVGEQYF
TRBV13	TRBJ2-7	CASSSPGEQYF
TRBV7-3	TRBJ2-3	CASSPGGLAGDTQYF
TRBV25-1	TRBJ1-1	CASRGGVEAFF
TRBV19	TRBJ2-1	CASSMGDSSYNEQFF
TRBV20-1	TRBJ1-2	CSARDRQEDGYTF
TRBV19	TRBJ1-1	CASSIGTVEAFF
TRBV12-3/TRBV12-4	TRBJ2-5	CASSLIAGGGETQYF
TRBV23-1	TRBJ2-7	CASSQYGPPGYEQYF
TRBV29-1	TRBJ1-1	CSVDPSTVPGPRDTEAFF
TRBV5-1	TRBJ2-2	CASSLAQGAGTGELFF
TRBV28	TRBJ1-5	CASSSDPSGYAGNQPQHF
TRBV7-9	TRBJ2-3	CASSHNSVSDGGFDTQYF
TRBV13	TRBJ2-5	CASSLRQETQYF
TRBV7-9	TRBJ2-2	CASSPRITGELFF
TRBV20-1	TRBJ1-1	CSARSNKMNTEAFF
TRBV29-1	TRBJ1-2	CSVEQGSYGYTF